The rows below give T cell receptor beta chains drawn from one sample of a study of cytomegalovirus exposure and HLA in healthy donors. Profiling relied on immunoSEQ multiplex PCR, and the TCRdb table lists in-frame clones only, not all of them. The table includes about 120,000 clones, less than 80% detected once. The sequenced sample consisted of PBMCs. The receptors were sampled from a woman in her forties or fifties in good health and CMV-seropositive. The CDR3 runs from the conserved cysteine through the conserved F or W. The D gene is left open where the match is weak. The size of a clone is reported for some rows only, either as once, few or many, or as a class for expanded clones.

TRBV2	.	.	TRBJ2-5	15	CASSESLRAQETQYF
TRBV5-4	.	.	TRBJ2-1	14	CASTFMGPYNEQFF
TRBV6-1	TRBD1	.	TRBJ2-7	13	CASSGTGVEGQYF
TRBV7-3	.	.	TRBJ2-1	16	CASSPPGGLSSDEQFF
TRBV4-2	.	.	TRBJ2-7	15	CASSREGSISYEQYF
TRBV6-6	.	.	TRBJ2-4	12	CASSRTDRVQYF
TRBV7-2	.	.	TRBJ2-7	13	CASSLQERYEQYF
TRBV18	.	.	TRBJ1-2	12	CASSQLASGYTF
TRBV15	.	.	TRBJ1-1	12	CATSARTAEAFF
TRBV4-2	.	.	TRBJ1-1	14	CASSLGAAGTEAFF
TRBV5-1	TRBD2	.	TRBJ2-3	17	CASSSLTSEGSTDTQYF
TRBV28	.	few	TRBJ1-4	13	CASSGPGTAKLFF
TRBV18	.	few	TRBJ2-5	13	CASSPSYQETQYF
TRBV5-4	.	.	TRBJ2-2	15	CASTTGPRDTGELFF
TRBV5-1	.	.	TRBJ2-7	14	CASSLGQLSYEQYF
TRBV10-3	TRBD2	few	TRBJ2-5	18	CAISERLAGSSILETQYF
TRBV6-1	TRBD1	.	TRBJ2-7	15	CASSDPGQLSYEQYF
TRBV4-2	.	.	TRBJ2-4	17	CASSQDPQGLAKNIQYF
TRBV5-1	TRBD2	.	TRBJ2-7	17	CASSYRLAGASSYEQYF
TRBV30	.	few	TRBJ1-3	15	CAWSANGQFGNTIYF